This record looks at one T cell receptor beta chain sequence and its context. The data stem from a study of T cell changes during pregnancy in multiple sclerosis. The V end lost 4 bases, the J end lost 4 bases, and 14 bases lay between the germline ends. Germline V gene sequence: CDR1 SGHVS, CDR2 FQNEAQ. The CDR3 has 14 amino acids. Only in-frame clones appear in the TCRdb table, and some are missing; sequencing was by immunoSEQ multiplex PCR. The table lists around 96,000 clones, 90% to 95% of them singletons. Sequencing was performed on peripheral blood, taken in the third trimester of pregnancy. This chain joins TRBV7-8 and TRBJ2-7; tentatively, D is TRBD2 (6 bases). The clonotype was recovered from a female donor with multiple sclerosis, enrolled in a pregnancy study. The DNA for the CDR3 is TGTGCCAGCAGCTCCACGGCGGGGTTGTACGAGCAGTACTTC. Amino acids: CASSSTAGLYEQYF.